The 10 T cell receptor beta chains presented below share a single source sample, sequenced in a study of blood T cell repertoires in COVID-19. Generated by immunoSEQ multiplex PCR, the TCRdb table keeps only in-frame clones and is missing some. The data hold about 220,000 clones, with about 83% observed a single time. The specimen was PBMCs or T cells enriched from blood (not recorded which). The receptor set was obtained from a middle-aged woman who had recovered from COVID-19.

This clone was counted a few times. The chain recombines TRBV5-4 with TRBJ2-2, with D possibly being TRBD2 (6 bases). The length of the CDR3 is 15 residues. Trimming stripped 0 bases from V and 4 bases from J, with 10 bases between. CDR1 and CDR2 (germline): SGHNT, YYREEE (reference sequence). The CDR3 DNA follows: TGTGCCAGCAGCTTGGCTAGCGACGGCACCGGGGAGCTGTTTTTT. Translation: CASSLASDGTGELFF.

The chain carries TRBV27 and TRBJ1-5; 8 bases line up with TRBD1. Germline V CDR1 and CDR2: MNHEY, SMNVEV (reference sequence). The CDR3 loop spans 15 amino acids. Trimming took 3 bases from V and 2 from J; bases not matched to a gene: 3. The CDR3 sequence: CASSLKTGGNQPQHF. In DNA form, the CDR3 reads TGTGCCAGCAGTTTGAAGACAGGGGGCAATCAGCCCCAGCATTTT.

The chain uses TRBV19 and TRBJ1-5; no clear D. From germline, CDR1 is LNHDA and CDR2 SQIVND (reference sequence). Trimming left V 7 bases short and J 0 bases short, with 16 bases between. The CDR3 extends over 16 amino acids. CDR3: CASTPGVRYSNQPQHF. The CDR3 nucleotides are TGTGCCAGTACCCCCGGGGTCCGATATAGCAATCAGCCCCAGCATTTT.

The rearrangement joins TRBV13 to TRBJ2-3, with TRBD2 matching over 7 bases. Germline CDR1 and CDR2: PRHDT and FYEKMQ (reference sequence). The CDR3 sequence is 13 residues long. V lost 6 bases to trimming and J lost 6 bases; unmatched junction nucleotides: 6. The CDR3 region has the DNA TGTGCCAGCAGTTTAAGGCGGGGGGATACGCAGTATTTT. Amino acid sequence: CASSLRRGDTQYF.

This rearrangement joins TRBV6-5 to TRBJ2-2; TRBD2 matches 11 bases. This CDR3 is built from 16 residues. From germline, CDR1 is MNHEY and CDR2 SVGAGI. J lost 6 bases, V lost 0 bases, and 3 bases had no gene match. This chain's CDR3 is CASSYSLAGAPGELFF. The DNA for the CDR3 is TGTGCCAGCAGTTACTCACTAGCGGGAGCTCCCGGGGAGCTGTTTTTT.

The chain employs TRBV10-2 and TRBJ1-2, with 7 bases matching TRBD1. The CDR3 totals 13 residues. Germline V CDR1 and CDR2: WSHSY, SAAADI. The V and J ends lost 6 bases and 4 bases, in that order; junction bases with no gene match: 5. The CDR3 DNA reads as TGCGCCAGCAGCCTGGGACAGTCCTATGGCTACACCTTC. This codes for CASSLGQSYGYTF.

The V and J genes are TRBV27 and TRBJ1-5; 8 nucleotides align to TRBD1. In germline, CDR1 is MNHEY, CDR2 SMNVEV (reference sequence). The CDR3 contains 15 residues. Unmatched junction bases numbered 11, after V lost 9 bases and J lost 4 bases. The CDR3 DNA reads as TGTGCCAGTCGTTCACAGGGGGGGTGGAATCAGCCCCAGCATTTT. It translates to CASRSQGGWNQPQHF.

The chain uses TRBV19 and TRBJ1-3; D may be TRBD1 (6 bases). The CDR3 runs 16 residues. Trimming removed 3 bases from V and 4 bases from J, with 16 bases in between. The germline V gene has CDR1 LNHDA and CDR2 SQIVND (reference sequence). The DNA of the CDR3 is TGTGCCAGTAGTATTAGTTCCGGGACACTCGGAAACACCATATATTTT. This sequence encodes CASSISSGTLGNTIYF.

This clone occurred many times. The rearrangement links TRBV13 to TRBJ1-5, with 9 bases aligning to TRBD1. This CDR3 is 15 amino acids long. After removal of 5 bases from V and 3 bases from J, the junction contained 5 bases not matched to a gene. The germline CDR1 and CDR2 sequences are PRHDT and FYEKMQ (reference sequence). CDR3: CASSRRTGANQPQHF. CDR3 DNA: TGTGCCAGCAGCCGCAGGACAGGGGCCAATCAGCCCCAGCATTTT.

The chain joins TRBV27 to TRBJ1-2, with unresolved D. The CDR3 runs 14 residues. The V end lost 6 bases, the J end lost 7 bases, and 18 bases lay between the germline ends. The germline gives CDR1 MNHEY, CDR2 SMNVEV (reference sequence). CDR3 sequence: CASRVSGGLSGYTF. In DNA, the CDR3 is TGTGCCAGCAGGGTCAGTGGAGGGTTGAGTGGCTACACCTTC.